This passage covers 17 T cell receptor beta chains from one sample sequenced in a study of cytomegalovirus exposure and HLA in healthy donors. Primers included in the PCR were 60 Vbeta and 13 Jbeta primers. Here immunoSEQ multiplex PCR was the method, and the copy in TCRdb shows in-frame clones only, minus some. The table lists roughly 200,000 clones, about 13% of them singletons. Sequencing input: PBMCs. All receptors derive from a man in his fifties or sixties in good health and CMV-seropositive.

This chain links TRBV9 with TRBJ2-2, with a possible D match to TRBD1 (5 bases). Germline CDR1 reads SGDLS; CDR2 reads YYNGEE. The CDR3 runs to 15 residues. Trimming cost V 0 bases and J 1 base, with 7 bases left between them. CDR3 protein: CASSVAQGNTGELFF. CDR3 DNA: TGTGCCAGCAGCGTAGCTCAGGGGAACACCGGGGAGCTGTTTTTT.

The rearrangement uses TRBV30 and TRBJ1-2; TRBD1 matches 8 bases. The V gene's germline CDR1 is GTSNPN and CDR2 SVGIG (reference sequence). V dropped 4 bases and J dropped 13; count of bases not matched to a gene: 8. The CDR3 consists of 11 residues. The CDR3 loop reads CAWNRDRLCTF. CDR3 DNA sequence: TGTGCCTGGAACCGGGACAGGCTATGCACCTTC.

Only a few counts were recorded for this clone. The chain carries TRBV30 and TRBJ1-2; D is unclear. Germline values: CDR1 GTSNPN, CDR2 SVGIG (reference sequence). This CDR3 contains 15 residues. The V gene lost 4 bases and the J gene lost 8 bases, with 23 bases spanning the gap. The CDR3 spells CAWTWQAGQKRGYTF. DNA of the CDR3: TGTGCCTGGACCTGGCAGGCAGGCCAGAAGCGGGGCTACACCTTC.

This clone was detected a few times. The CDR3 sequence: CASSASQGTEAFF. The CDR3 coding sequence is TGTGCCAGCAGCGCCTCCCAGGGCACTGAAGCTTTCTTT. The chain is built from TRBV7-9 and TRBJ1-1, with D maybe TRBD1 (5 bases). V was pared by 5 bases and J by 4 bases, with 11 bases between. The CDR3 loop spans 13 amino acids. Germline lookup yields CDR1 SEHNR and CDR2 FQNEAQ (reference sequence).

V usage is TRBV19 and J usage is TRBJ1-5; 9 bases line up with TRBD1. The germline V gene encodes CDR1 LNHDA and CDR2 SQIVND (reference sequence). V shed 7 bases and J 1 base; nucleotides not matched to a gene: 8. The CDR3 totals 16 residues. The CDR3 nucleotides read TGTGCCAGTACCCGGACAGGGGAGGTAAGCAATCAGCCCCAGCATTTT. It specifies CASTRTGEVSNQPQHF.

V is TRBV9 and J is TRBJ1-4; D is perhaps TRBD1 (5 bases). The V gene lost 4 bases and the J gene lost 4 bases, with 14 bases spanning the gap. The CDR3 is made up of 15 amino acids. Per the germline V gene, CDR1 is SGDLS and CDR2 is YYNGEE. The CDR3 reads CASSPTPDSNEKLFF. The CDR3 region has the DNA TGTGCCAGCAGCCCAACGCCCGACAGTAATGAAAAACTGTTTTTT.

Here the CDR3 reads CASSLRGGRTDTQYF. The CDR3 DNA reads as TGTGCCAGCAGCCTGCGGGGGGGACGCACAGATACGCAGTATTTT. The chain is built from TRBV13 and TRBJ2-3, with 9 bases fitting TRBD2. Trimming at V came to 5 bases and at J to 1 base, leaving 4 bases not matched to a gene. The germline gives CDR1 PRHDT, CDR2 FYEKMQ (reference sequence). This CDR3 is 15 amino acids long.

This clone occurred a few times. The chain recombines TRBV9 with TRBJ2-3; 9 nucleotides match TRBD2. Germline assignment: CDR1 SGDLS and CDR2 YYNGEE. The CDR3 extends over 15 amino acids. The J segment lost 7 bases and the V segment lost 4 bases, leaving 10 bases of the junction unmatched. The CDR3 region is CASSQAGLAGNTQYF. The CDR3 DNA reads TGTGCCAGCAGCCAAGCGGGCCTAGCGGGGAATACGCAGTATTTT. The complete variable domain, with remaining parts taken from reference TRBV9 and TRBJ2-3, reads DSGVTQTPKHLITATGQRVTLRCSPRSGDLSVYWYQQSLDQGLQFLIQYYNGEERAKGNILERFSAQQFPDLHSELNLSSLELGDSALYFCASSQAGLAGNTQYFGPGTRLTVL.

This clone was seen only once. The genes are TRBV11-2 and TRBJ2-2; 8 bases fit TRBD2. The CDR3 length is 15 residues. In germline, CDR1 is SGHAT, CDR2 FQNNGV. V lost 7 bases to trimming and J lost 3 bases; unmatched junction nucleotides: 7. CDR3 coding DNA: TGTGCCAGCAAAGTGAGCGGGGGTTACACCGGGGAGCTGTTTTTT. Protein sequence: CASKVSGGYTGELFF.

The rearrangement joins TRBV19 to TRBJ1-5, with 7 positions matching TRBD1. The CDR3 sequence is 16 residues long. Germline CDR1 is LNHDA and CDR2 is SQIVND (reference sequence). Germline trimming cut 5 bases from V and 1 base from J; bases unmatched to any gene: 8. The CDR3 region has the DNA TGTGCCAGTAGTGCCGCACAGGGGTTAAGCAATCAGCCCCAGCATTTT. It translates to CASSAAQGLSNQPQHF.

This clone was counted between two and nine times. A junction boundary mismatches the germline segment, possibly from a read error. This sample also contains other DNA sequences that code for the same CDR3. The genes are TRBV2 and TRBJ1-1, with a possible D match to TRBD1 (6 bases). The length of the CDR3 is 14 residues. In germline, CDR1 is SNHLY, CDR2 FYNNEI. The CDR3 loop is CASSPQGMGTEAFF. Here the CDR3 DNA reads TGTGCCAGCAGTCCCCAGGGGATGGGCACTGAAGCCTTCTTT. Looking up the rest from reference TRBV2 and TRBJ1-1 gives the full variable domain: EPEVTQTPSHQVTQMGQEVILRCVPISNHLYFYWYRQILGQKVEFLVSFYNNEISEKSEIFDDQFSVERPDGSNFTLKIRSTKLEDSAMYFCASSPQGMGTEAFFGQGTRLTVV.

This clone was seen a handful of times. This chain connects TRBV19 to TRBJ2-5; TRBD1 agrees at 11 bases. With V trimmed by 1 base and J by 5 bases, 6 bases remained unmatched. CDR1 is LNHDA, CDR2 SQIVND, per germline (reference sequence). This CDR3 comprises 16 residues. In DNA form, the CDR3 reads TGTGCCAGTAGTATAGTCGGACAGGGGGCTCGGGAGACCCAGTACTTC. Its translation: CASSIVGQGARETQYF.

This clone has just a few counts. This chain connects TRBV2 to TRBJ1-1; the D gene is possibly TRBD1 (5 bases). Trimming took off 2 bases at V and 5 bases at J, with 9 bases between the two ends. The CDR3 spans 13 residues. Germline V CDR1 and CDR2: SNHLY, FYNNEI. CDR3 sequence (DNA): TGTGCCAGCAGTGAACAGGGCAGAACTGAAGCTTTCTTT. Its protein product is CASSEQGRTEAFF.

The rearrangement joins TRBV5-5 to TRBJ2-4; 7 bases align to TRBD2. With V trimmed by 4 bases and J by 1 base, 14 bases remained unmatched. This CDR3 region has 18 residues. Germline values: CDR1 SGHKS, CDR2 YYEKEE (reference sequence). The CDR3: CASSPEGGGRSAKNIQYF. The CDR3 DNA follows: TGTGCCAGCAGCCCGGAGGGCGGGGGACGCTCGGCCAAAAACATTCAGTACTTC. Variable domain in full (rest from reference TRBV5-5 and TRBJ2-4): DAGVTQSPTHLIKTRGQQVTLRCSPISGHKSVSWYQQVLGQGPQFIFQYYEKEERGRGNFPDRFSARQFPNYSSELNVNALLLGDSALYLCASSPEGGGRSAKNIQYFGAGTRLSVL.

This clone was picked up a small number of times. In nucleotides, the CDR3 is TGTGCCAGCAGCTTGGTGTTCGAGGGCAGATTTAACTATGGCTACACCTTC. Translating it yields CASSLVFEGRFNYGYTF. The rearrangement joins TRBV5-8 to TRBJ1-2; D gene ambiguous. Germline V gene lookup returns CDR1 SGHTS and CDR2 YDEGEE. This CDR3 is 17 amino acids long. Trimming shortened V by 0 bases and J by 1 base, and 16 bases separated the two germline ends.

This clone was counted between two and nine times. CDR3 residues: CASSIDTTNTGELFF. DNA for the CDR3: TGTGCCAGCAGCATTGACACCACGAACACCGGGGAGCTGTTTTTT. This chain links TRBV11-1 with TRBJ2-2; no clear D. Trimming took off 5 bases at V and 0 bases at J, with 10 bases between the two ends. The CDR3 spans 15 residues. The V gene's germline CDR1 is SGHAT and CDR2 FQDESV (reference sequence).

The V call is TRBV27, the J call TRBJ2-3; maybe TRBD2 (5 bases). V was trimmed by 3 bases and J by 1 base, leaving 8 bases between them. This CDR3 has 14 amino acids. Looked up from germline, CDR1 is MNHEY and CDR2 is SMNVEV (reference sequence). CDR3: CASSFGGGTDTQYF. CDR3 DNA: TGTGCCAGCAGTTTTGGAGGAGGCACAGATACGCAGTATTTT.